The 12 T cell receptor beta chains below all came from one sample that was sequenced in a study of blood T cells in healthy people across ages. Sample-barcoded 5' priming and a J-beta primer mix drove a second PCR of roughly 7 to 11 cycles. TCRdb ran MiXCR on the 5' RACE reads and lists one entry per CDR3 protein. The sample holds 980,000 or so distinct CDR3 sequences, roughly 50% seen once. Sequenced sample: blood. Receptor source: a man aged 30 to 45 in good health.

This clonotype was seen only a few times. This chain connects TRBV5-6 to TRBJ2-3; TRBD1 agrees at 9 bases. Germline CDR1 is SGHDT and CDR2 is YYEEEE. There are 15 residues in the CDR3. V lost 5 bases to trimming and J lost 4 bases; unmatched junction nucleotides: 8. CDR3 protein: CASSDRGEAPDTQYF. CDR3 nucleotide sequence: TGTGCCAGCAGTGACAGGGGGGAAGCGCCAGATACGCAGTATTTT.

This clonotype was seen a handful of times. The chain couples TRBV20-1 to TRBJ2-5; D is perhaps TRBD2 (6 bases). Trimming stripped 6 bases from V and 3 bases from J, with 23 bases between. The V gene's germline CDR1 is DFQATT and CDR2 SNEGSKA (reference sequence). This CDR3 comprises 16 residues. CDR3 sequence: CSARTTFGPQKETQYF. The CDR3 DNA reads as TGCAGTGCAAGGACTACGTTTGGACCGCAAAAAGAGACCCAGTACTTC.

The rearrangement uses TRBV7-2 and TRBJ2-5; 7 bases map to TRBD2. V lost 2 bases, J lost 1 base, and 10 bases stayed unmatched. Germline CDR1 is SGHTA and CDR2 is FQGNSA. CDR3 length: 17 residues. CDR3: CASSLRGPSGTQETQYF. The CDR3 DNA follows: TGTGCCAGCAGCTTAAGAGGGCCTAGCGGAACCCAAGAGACCCAGTACTTC.

This CDR3 reads CASSYGDRLLNTEAFF. CDR3 bases: TGTGCCAGCAGTTATGGCGACAGGTTACTGAACACTGAAGCTTTCTTT. This rearrangement joins TRBV28 to TRBJ1-1, with D possibly being TRBD1 (6 bases). From germline, CDR1 is MDHEN and CDR2 SYDVKM. The V gene lost 4 bases and the J gene lost 0 bases, with 15 bases spanning the gap. CDR3 length: 16 residues. Variable domain in full (rest from reference TRBV28 and TRBJ1-1): DVKVTQSSRYLVKRTGEKVFLECVQDMDHENMFWYRQDPGLGLRLIYFSYDVKMKEKGDIPEGYSVSREKKERFSLILESASTNQTSMYLCASSYGDRLLNTEAFFGQGTRLTVV.

This clonotype turned up a few times. This chain connects TRBV7-9 to TRBJ2-5; 11 positions agree with TRBD1. CDR3 length equals 16 residues. Trimming removed 0 bases from V and 3 bases from J; junction bases left unmatched: 3. Germline V gene sequence: CDR1 SEHNR, CDR2 FQNEAQ (reference sequence). CDR3 region: CASSLAVGQGEETQYF. For the CDR3, the DNA is TGTGCCAGCAGCTTAGCGGTGGGACAGGGGGAAGAGACCCAGTACTTC.

This clonotype was detected a few times. The chain has TRBV29-1 and TRBJ2-7; D not certain. Germline assignment: CDR1 SQVTM and CDR2 ANQGSEA. Trimming removed 5 bases at V and 0 bases at J, with 14 bases between. This CDR3 is built from 14 residues. The CDR3 sequence is CSVSAASGSYEQYF. The CDR3 DNA reads TGCAGCGTTTCTGCCGCATCGGGCTCCTACGAGCAGTACTTC.

The chain links TRBV20-1 to TRBJ1-2; D gene ambiguous. Trimming took 0 bases from V and 8 from J, leaving 10 bases between them. The CDR3 length is 12 residues. Germline CDR1 DFQATT, CDR2 SNEGSKA (reference sequence). In nucleotides, the CDR3 is TGCAGTGCTAGAGAGCCTGGAAGCGGCTACACCTTC. Its protein is CSAREPGSGYTF.

This clonotype was counted only a few times. The rearrangement joins TRBV2 to TRBJ2-1; D remains ambiguous. Germline V CDR1 and CDR2: SNHLY, FYNNEI. The CDR3 is 15 residues long. Trimming left V 8 bases short and J 2 bases short, with 16 bases between. This CDR3 reads CASFSGVSPYNEQFF. CDR3 nucleotide sequence: TGTGCCAGCTTTAGTGGGGTCTCCCCCTACAATGAGCAGTTCTTC.

This chain uses TRBV12-3 or TRBV12-4 with TRBJ1-2; a weak D match, TRBD1 (5 bases). Trimming took 1 base from V and 6 from J, leaving 9 bases between them. This CDR3 contains 13 residues. The CDR3 sequence: CASSLGGPNGYTF. The CDR3 region has the DNA TGTGCCAGCAGTTTAGGGGGACCGAATGGCTACACCTTC.

The table lists this clonotype with a count of one. CDR3 sequence (DNA): TGCAGCGTGGGACAGGTTAAGGATTCACCCCTCCACTTT. Amino acids: CSVGQVKDSPLHF. V and J are TRBV29-1 and TRBJ1-6; 8 positions agree with TRBD1. CDR3 length equals 13 residues. Germline V gives CDR1 SQVTM, CDR2 ANQGSEA. Unmatched junction bases numbered 6, after V lost 6 bases and J lost 8 bases.

The V call is TRBV20-1, the J call TRBJ2-5, with a weak D call TRBD2 (5 bases). The CDR3 extends over 12 amino acids. Per germline, CDR1 DFQATT and CDR2 SNEGSKA (reference sequence). Trimming cost V 5 bases and J 5 bases, with 12 bases left between them. This CDR3 reads CSAGEHSETQYF. The CDR3 bases are TGCAGTGCTGGGGAGCACTCGGAGACCCAGTACTTC.

The J gene is TRBJ1-3, the V gene TRBV28; 7 bases map to TRBD1. Germline V gives CDR1 MDHEN, CDR2 SYDVKM. The J segment lost 7 bases and the V segment lost 3 bases, leaving 6 bases of the junction unmatched. CDR3 length equals 14 residues. The CDR3 reads CASSFPRDSNTIYF. The CDR3 region has the DNA TGTGCCAGCAGTTTCCCCCGGGACAGTAACACCATATATTTT.